This is a list of T cell receptor beta chains from one sample in a study of shared clonotypes between healthy human individuals. Data came from immunoSEQ multiplex PCR; TCRdb stores just in-frame clones and leaves some out. Among around 2.1 million clones listed, more than 85% were seen once. Source material: naive CD8+ T cells from PBMCs. These receptors were taken from a man aged 18 to 29 in good health. Some clones in this sample may be carry-over from other donors' samples. CDR3s include the opening cysteine and the closing phenylalanine or tryptophan. Each record gives: J gene, clone size, D gene, V gene, CDR3 protein, CDR3 DNA. A D gene is named only where the DNA matches it firmly. Not every row has a clone size; where given, it reads once, few, many or a size class.

J gene: TRBJ1-1
clone size: NA
D gene: NA
V gene: TRBV16
CDR3 protein: CASSQGSRTEAFF
CDR3 DNA: TGTGCCAGCAGCCAAGGTTCTAGGACTGAAGCTTTCTTT

J gene: TRBJ1-1
clone size: NA
D gene: TRBD1
V gene: TRBV27
CDR3 protein: CASGLDRADQAFF
CDR3 DNA: TGTGCCAGCGGGCTCGACAGGGCTGATCAAGCTTTCTTT

J gene: TRBJ1-2
clone size: NA
D gene: NA
V gene: TRBV27
CDR3 protein: CASSVIGSNYGYTF
CDR3 DNA: TGTGCCAGCAGTGTGATCGGGTCTAACTATGGCTACACCTTC

J gene: TRBJ2-3
clone size: NA
D gene: NA
V gene: TRBV6-5
CDR3 protein: CASSRESSSTDTQYF
CDR3 DNA: TGTGCCAGCAGTCGGGAGTCATCTAGCACAGATACGCAGTATTTT

J gene: TRBJ1-2
clone size: once
D gene: TRBD1
V gene: TRBV5-1
CDR3 protein: CASSPVGRDRGFYGYTF
CDR3 DNA: TGCGCCAGCAGCCCGGTGGGACGGGACAGGGGATTCTATGGCTACACCTTC

J gene: TRBJ1-1
clone size: NA
D gene: NA
V gene: TRBV7-8
CDR3 protein: CASSLITEAFF
CDR3 DNA: TGTGCCAGCAGCTTAATAACTGAAGCTTTCTTT

J gene: TRBJ2-7
clone size: NA
D gene: TRBD1
V gene: TRBV11-2
CDR3 protein: CASSVDRGIYEQYF
CDR3 DNA: TGTGCCAGCAGCGTCGACAGGGGCATCTACGAGCAGTACTTC

J gene: TRBJ2-7
clone size: NA
D gene: TRBD1
V gene: TRBV7-9
CDR3 protein: CASRGGQVASEGYEQYF
CDR3 DNA: TGTGCCAGCAGGGGGGGACAGGTCGCCTCGGAGGGCTACGAGCAGTACTTC

J gene: TRBJ2-7
clone size: NA
D gene: NA
V gene: TRBV9
CDR3 protein: CASSAFRDGTYEQYF
CDR3 DNA: TGTGCCAGCAGCGCCTTCCGAGACGGGACCTACGAGCAGTACTTC

J gene: TRBJ1-4
clone size: NA
D gene: TRBD1
V gene: TRBV7-2
CDR3 protein: CASSLVTGGREKLFF
CDR3 DNA: TGTGCCAGCAGCTTAGTTACAGGGGGTCGTGAAAAACTGTTTTTT

J gene: TRBJ2-1
clone size: NA
D gene: NA
V gene: TRBV9
CDR3 protein: CASSPGTPQHEQFF
CDR3 DNA: TGTGCCAGCAGCCCAGGGACTCCACAGCATGAGCAGTTCTTC

J gene: TRBJ1-1
clone size: NA
D gene: TRBD1
V gene: TRBV7-9
CDR3 protein: CASSQPGGNTEAFF
CDR3 DNA: TGTGCCAGCAGCCAACCAGGGGGGAACACTGAAGCTTTCTTT

J gene: TRBJ2-1
clone size: NA
D gene: TRBD2
V gene: TRBV2
CDR3 protein: CASSPGLAGVINEQFF
CDR3 DNA: TGTGCCAGCAGCCCGGGACTAGCGGGAGTGATCAATGAGCAGTTCTTC

J gene: TRBJ2-3
clone size: NA
D gene: NA
V gene: TRBV11-1
CDR3 protein: CASSSQGERQFDTQYF
CDR3 DNA: TGTGCCAGCAGCTCCCAAGGGGAACGACAGTTTGATACGCAGTATTTT

J gene: TRBJ2-7
clone size: NA
D gene: TRBD2
V gene: TRBV6-5
CDR3 protein: CASSTQTSGFYEQYF
CDR3 DNA: TGTGCCAGCAGTACGCAGACTAGCGGATTCTACGAGCAGTACTTC

J gene: TRBJ1-3
clone size: NA
D gene: TRBD1
V gene: TRBV2
CDR3 protein: CASSDGTAGNTIYF
CDR3 DNA: TGTGCCAGCAGTGATGGGACAGCTGGAAACACCATATATTTT

J gene: TRBJ2-7
clone size: once
D gene: NA
V gene: TRBV7-3
CDR3 protein: CASSLGGGYEQYF
CDR3 DNA: TGTGCCAGCAGCTTAGGAGGGGGGTACGAGCAGTACTTC

J gene: TRBJ1-5
clone size: few
D gene: NA
V gene: TRBV2
CDR3 protein: CASSERSDSQPQHF
CDR3 DNA: TGTGCCAGCAGTGAAAGAAGTGATAGTCAGCCCCAGCATTTT

J gene: TRBJ2-1
clone size: NA
D gene: NA
V gene: TRBV27
CDR3 protein: CASSFGIYNEQFF
CDR3 DNA: TGTGCCAGCAGCTTTGGGATATACAATGAGCAGTTCTTC

J gene: TRBJ1-3
clone size: NA
D gene: NA
V gene: TRBV19
CDR3 protein: CASTYPGDGNTIYF
CDR3 DNA: TGTGCCAGTACTTATCCGGGGGACGGAAACACCATATATTTT

J gene: TRBJ1-2
clone size: NA
D gene: NA
V gene: TRBV25-1
CDR3 protein: CASSDWTALYGYTF
CDR3 DNA: TGTGCCAGCAGTGATTGGACAGCTCTCTATGGCTACACCTTC

J gene: TRBJ1-1
clone size: NA
D gene: NA
V gene: TRBV28
CDR3 protein: CASRAGIEAFF
CDR3 DNA: TGTGCCAGCAGGGCCGGGATTGAAGCTTTCTTT

J gene: TRBJ2-7
clone size: NA
D gene: NA
V gene: TRBV5-1
CDR3 protein: CASSNGRGSTYEQYF
CDR3 DNA: TGCGCCAGCAGCAATGGACGGGGGTCGACCTACGAGCAGTACTTC

J gene: TRBJ1-5
clone size: NA
D gene: NA
V gene: TRBV7-2
CDR3 protein: CASSLQENGQPQHF
CDR3 DNA: TGTGCCAGCAGCCTCCAGGAGAACGGTCAGCCCCAGCATTTT

J gene: TRBJ2-7
clone size: NA
D gene: NA
V gene: TRBV6-1
CDR3 protein: CASSDGRRPSSYEQYF
CDR3 DNA: TGTGCCAGCAGTGATGGTAGGCGACCCAGCTCCTACGAGCAGTACTTC

J gene: TRBJ2-3
clone size: NA
D gene: NA
V gene: TRBV9
CDR3 protein: CASSAGATTDTQYF
CDR3 DNA: TGTGCCAGCAGCGCAGGGGCGACCACAGATACGCAGTATTTT

J gene: TRBJ2-5
clone size: NA
D gene: NA
V gene: TRBV27
CDR3 protein: CASSLLRGETQYF
CDR3 DNA: TGTGCCAGCAGTTTATTGAGGGGGGAGACCCAGTACTTC

J gene: TRBJ2-1
clone size: NA
D gene: TRBD1
V gene: TRBV5-4
CDR3 protein: CASSPDRGHEQFF
CDR3 DNA: TGTGCCAGCAGCCCGGACAGGGGTCATGAGCAGTTCTTC

J gene: TRBJ2-7
clone size: NA
D gene: NA
V gene: TRBV7-9
CDR3 protein: CASSFSPRGYEQYF
CDR3 DNA: TGTGCCAGCAGCTTCAGTCCGAGGGGCTACGAGCAGTACTTC

J gene: TRBJ2-7
clone size: NA
D gene: NA
V gene: TRBV27
CDR3 protein: CASSPDRSSYEQYF
CDR3 DNA: TGTGCCAGCAGCCCTGACAGGAGCTCCTACGAGCAGTACTTC

J gene: TRBJ1-5
clone size: NA
D gene: NA
V gene: TRBV4-1
CDR3 protein: CASSQDHGYGGGLNQPQHF
CDR3 DNA: TGCGCCAGCAGCCAAGATCACGGCTACGGGGGCGGGCTAAATCAGCCCCAGCATTTT

J gene: TRBJ1-4
clone size: once
D gene: NA
V gene: TRBV28
CDR3 protein: CASSVDSAINEKLFF
CDR3 DNA: TGTGCCAGCAGTGTGGACAGCGCAATTAATGAAAAACTGTTTTTT

J gene: TRBJ2-7
clone size: NA
D gene: NA
V gene: TRBV27
CDR3 protein: CASSSRDGVSYEQYF
CDR3 DNA: TGTGCCAGCAGTTCCCGGGACGGAGTCTCCTACGAGCAGTACTTC

J gene: TRBJ2-1
clone size: NA
D gene: TRBD2
V gene: TRBV7-9
CDR3 protein: CASSLIAGGPRNEQFF
CDR3 DNA: TGTGCCAGCAGCCTAATAGCGGGAGGGCCTCGCAATGAGCAGTTCTTC

J gene: TRBJ2-5
clone size: NA
D gene: NA
V gene: TRBV6-5
CDR3 protein: CASSYSEGGETQYF
CDR3 DNA: TGTGCCAGCAGTTACTCGGAGGGGGGGGAGACCCAGTACTTC

J gene: TRBJ1-4
clone size: once
D gene: TRBD1
V gene: TRBV14
CDR3 protein: CASSLNRGGEKLFF
CDR3 DNA: TGTGCCAGCAGCCTGAACAGGGGAGGCGAAAAACTGTTTTTT

J gene: TRBJ2-5
clone size: NA
D gene: NA
V gene: TRBV7-6
CDR3 protein: CASAGGRGETQYF
CDR3 DNA: TGTGCCAGCGCTGGGGGGAGGGGGGAGACCCAGTACTTC

J gene: TRBJ2-7
clone size: NA
D gene: TRBD1
V gene: TRBV7-9
CDR3 protein: CASSWSQTGDGYEQYF
CDR3 DNA: TGTGCCAGCAGCTGGAGTCAGACAGGGGACGGGTACGAGCAGTACTTC